This passage covers 21 T cell receptor beta chains from one sample sequenced in a study of PD-1 blockade in classical Hodgkin lymphoma. All patients experienced relapse after autologous stem cell transplantation, and brentuximab vedotin exposure was variable. Data came from immunoSEQ multiplex PCR; TCRdb stores just in-frame clones and leaves some out. Of about 98,000 clones listed, over 85% are singletons. Sequenced material: peripheral blood mononuclear cells (PBMCs), taken at baseline. The receptors were sampled from a human donor with classical Hodgkin lymphoma.

CDR3 sequence (DNA): TGTGCCAGCAGTGAAGCGGGGACAGGAGTCTTCTCCTACGAGCAGTACTTC. Its translation is CASSEAGTGVFSYEQYF. This chain joins TRBV6-1 and TRBJ2-7, with 8 bases lining up with TRBD1. The CDR3 is made up of 17 amino acids. V trimming: 0 bases; J trimming: 0 bases; junction bases outside the gene matches: 7. Germline V lookup: CDR1 MNHNS, CDR2 SASEGT.

J is TRBJ2-1 and V is TRBV13, with D hard to call. CDR3 length: 16 amino acids. Trimming cost V 10 bases and J 5 bases, with 24 bases left between them. Germline values: CDR1 PRHDT, CDR2 FYEKMQ (reference sequence). The CDR3 is CATNFGIGGRNNEQFF. The DNA for the CDR3 is TGTGCCACCAACTTTGGAATCGGTGGACGGAACAATGAGCAGTTCTTC.

The rearrangement joins TRBV6-5 to TRBJ1-2; D possibly corresponds to TRBD1 (5 bases). CDR1 is MNHEY, CDR2 SVGAGI, per germline. V lost 6 bases to trimming and J lost 8 bases, with 16 bases between them. This CDR3 has 13 residues. The CDR3: CASREPEGKGYTF. CDR3 in DNA: TGTGCCAGCAGGGAACCTGAGGGGAAAGGCTACACCTTC.

The chain links TRBV5-1 to TRBJ1-1; D is possibly TRBD1 (5 bases). Germline V gene data show CDR1 as SGHRS and CDR2 as YFSETQ. The CDR3 length is 13 residues. The V and J ends lost 2 bases and 1 base respectively, with 6 bases between them. CDR3 residues: CASSFGGNTEAFF. The CDR3 region has the DNA TGCGCCAGCAGCTTCGGGGGGAACACTGAAGCTTTCTTT.

The gene calls are TRBV30 and TRBJ2-7; unclear D gene. The V end was cut by 1 base, the J end by 7 bases, with 14 bases between. The CDR3 totals 13 residues. The germline CDR1 and CDR2 sequences are GTSNPN and SVGIG (reference sequence). The DNA of the CDR3 is TGTGCCTGGAGTGGTGGTGGTAGTAGGGAGCAGTACTTC. Encoded protein: CAWSGGGSREQYF.

The CDR3 reads CASSPPSGRPQYF. CDR3 sequence (DNA): TGCGCCAGCAGCCCACCGAGCGGGAGGCCGCAGTATTTT. The rearrangement uses TRBV5-1 and TRBJ2-3; 9 bases are a match to TRBD2. The germline CDR1 and CDR2 sequences are SGHRS and YFSETQ. With V trimmed by 4 bases and J by 10 bases, 7 bases remained unmatched. The CDR3 is 13 amino acids.

The chain joins TRBV30 to TRBJ1-1, with 9 bases that match TRBD1. This CDR3 is 15 amino acids long. Germline assignment: CDR1 GTSNPN and CDR2 SVGIG (reference sequence). V lost 3 bases, J lost 7 bases, and 12 bases stayed unmatched. The chain's CDR3 is CAWSTYRDRVNEAFF. CDR3 coding DNA: TGTGCCTGGAGCACATACCGGGACAGGGTAAATGAAGCTTTCTTT.

This chain joins TRBV6-1 and TRBJ2-7; D gene ambiguous. Trimming removed 1 base at V and 0 bases at J, with 4 bases between. Germline CDR1 MNHNS, CDR2 SASEGT. The CDR3 spans 13 residues. CDR3 sequence (DNA): TGTGCCAGCAGTGAAGTCCTCTCCTACGAGCAGTACTTC. This gives the protein CASSEVLSYEQYF.

The rearrangement links TRBV9 to TRBJ2-7; D ambiguous. Germline CDR1 is SGDLS and CDR2 is YYNGEE. The V and J ends lost 0 bases and 0 bases respectively, with 7 bases between them. The CDR3 runs to 14 residues. The CDR3 nucleotides are TGTGCCAGCAGCGTAGGCTCGGGCTCCTACGAGCAGTACTTC. Translating gives CASSVGSGSYEQYF.

The CDR3: CASSLRSGQGGYQETQYF. In DNA form, the CDR3 reads TGTGCCAGCAGCCTTCGATCCGGACAGGGCGGATACCAAGAGACCCAGTACTTC. The chain carries TRBV4-2 and TRBJ2-5; 8 positions agree with TRBD1. This CDR3 contains 18 residues. Germline values: CDR1 LGHNA, CDR2 YNFKEQ. Trimming cost V 4 bases and J 0 bases; bases outside gene matches: 13.

The rearrangement uses TRBV1 and TRBJ1-1. TRBV1 is marked as a pseudogene. This CDR3 spans 10 amino acids. This CDR3 is CTSSLTAAFF. The CDR3 DNA reads TGCACCAGCAGCCTGACTGCGGCTTTCTTT.

J is TRBJ1-2 and V is TRBV28, with a possible D match to TRBD1 (6 bases). Trimming removed 3 bases at V and 3 bases at J, with 8 bases between. This CDR3 has 13 amino acids. The germline gives CDR1 MDHEN, CDR2 SYDVKM. In nucleotides, the CDR3 is TGTGCCAGCAGTTTCGGACAGTACTATGGCTACACCTTC. Protein: CASSFGQYYGYTF.

The V and J genes are TRBV9 and TRBJ2-7, with 8 bases matching TRBD2. The CDR3 contains 15 residues. Germline V gives CDR1 SGDLS, CDR2 YYNGEE. The ends lost 3 bases at V and 6 bases at J; junction bases unmatched: 11. The CDR3 sequence: CASSALAGPNLEQYF. The CDR3 bases are TGTGCCAGCAGCGCCTTAGCGGGACCCAACCTCGAGCAGTACTTC. The full variable domain, its missing parts supplied by reference TRBV9 and TRBJ2-7, is DSGVTQTPKHLITATGQRVTLRCSPRSGDLSVYWYQQSLDQGLQFLIQYYNGEERAKGNILERFSAQQFPDLHSELNLSSLELGDSALYFCASSALAGPNLEQYFGPGTRLTVT.

This chain joins TRBV6-6 and TRBJ2-2; the D is unclear. The germline V gene has CDR1 MNHNY and CDR2 SVGAGI (reference sequence). The CDR3 runs 13 residues. Trimming took off 0 bases at V and 5 bases at J, with 4 bases between the two ends. In nucleotides, the CDR3 is TGTGCCAGCAGTTACTCGGTGACCGGGGAGCTGTTTTTT. Translation: CASSYSVTGELFF.

V is TRBV27 and J is TRBJ2-7; D is perhaps TRBD1 (5 bases). The germline CDR1 and CDR2 sequences are MNHEY and SMNVEV (reference sequence). The CDR3 spans 14 residues. V was trimmed by 5 bases and J by 3 bases, leaving 14 bases between them. The CDR3 bases are TGTGCCAGCAGTGCACGGACACTTGGCTACGAGCAGTACTTC. Amino acids: CASSARTLGYEQYF.

This clone has just one count. The chain uses TRBV10-3 and TRBJ2-2, with D possibly being TRBD2 (5 bases). CDR3 length: 15 amino acids. CDR1 ENHRY and CDR2 SYGVKD come from the germline V gene. V lost 6 bases and J lost 6, with 17 bases in between. CDR3 DNA sequence: TGTGCCATCAGAGGAAGATTGGAGGAGGCCGGGGAGCTGTTTTTT. The encoded protein is CAIRGRLEEAGELFF.

The chain couples TRBV18 to TRBJ1-5; maybe TRBD1 (5 bases). This CDR3 region has 19 residues. Germline V gene data show CDR1 as KGHSH and CDR2 as LQKENI. The V gene lost 4 bases and the J gene lost 5 bases, with 27 bases spanning the gap. This chain's CDR3 is CASSRAPRVGTGGYQPQHF. The CDR3 DNA follows: TGTGCCAGCTCACGGGCCCCGCGGGTTGGGACTGGGGGATATCAGCCCCAGCATTTT.

The V call is TRBV5-1, the J call TRBJ2-7, with no clear D. V lost 2 bases and J 3 bases, leaving 18 bases between the germline ends. The V gene's germline CDR1 is SGHRS and CDR2 YFSETQ. The CDR3 extends over 16 amino acids. The CDR3: CASSLSGASFDYEQYF. For the CDR3, the DNA is TGCGCCAGCAGCTTATCAGGAGCATCGTTTGACTACGAGCAGTACTTC.

The V and J genes are TRBV14 and TRBJ2-2, with 16 bases lining up with TRBD2. The length of the CDR3 is 19 residues. Germline loops: CDR1 SGHDN, CDR2 FVKESK. Trimming took 3 bases from V and 9 from J; bases not matched to a gene: 13. The CDR3 nucleotides are TGTGCCAGCAGCCATTTGCCGGGACTAGCGGGAGGGCTAACTCGGGAGCTGTTTTTT. As protein: CASSHLPGLAGGLTRELFF.

This chain joins TRBV11-3 and TRBJ2-1; 10 bases are a match to TRBD2. Germline values: CDR1 SGHNT, CDR2 YENEEA. V lost 4 bases, J lost 6 bases, and 15 bases stayed unmatched. CDR3 length: 18 amino acids. The CDR3 DNA follows: TGTGCCAGCAGCTCCGATCCCACAGCGGGAGGGCCCCTCAATGAGCAGTTCTTC. Protein: CASSSDPTAGGPLNEQFF.

The genes are TRBV25-1 and TRBJ1-1; D gene unclear. V lost 3 bases to trimming and J lost 0 bases, with 8 bases between them. The CDR3 is 14 amino acids. The germline gives CDR1 MGHDK, CDR2 SYGVNS. Here the CDR3 reads CASSDPLMNTEAFF. The CDR3 coding sequence is TGTGCCAGCAGTGATCCACTGATGAACACTGAAGCTTTCTTT.